This is a list of T cell receptor beta chains from one sample in a study of cytomegalovirus exposure and HLA in healthy donors. Sequencing used immunoSEQ multiplex PCR; TCRdb keeps in-frame clones, though not all of them. This sample has about 100,000 clones; about 76% occur once, and the top ten carry over 4%. Sequencing used PBMCs. The receptor set was obtained from a woman in her 70s in good health and CMV-seropositive. Both conserved end residues are part of each CDR3. A D gene is named only where the DNA matches it firmly. Clone size appears in some rows only: once, few, many, or a class for an expanded clone.

v_call	d_call	clone_size	j_call	cdr3_aa	cdr3_nt
TRBV7-9	TRBD2	.	TRBJ2-7	CASSSSGRGYEQYF	TGTGCCAGCAGCAGTAGCGGGAGAGGCTACGAGCAGTACTTC
TRBV11-2	TRBD1	.	TRBJ1-5	CASSLGTGGDQPQHF	TGTGCCAGCAGCTTAGGGACAGGGGGGGATCAGCCCCAGCATTTT
TRBV27	.	.	TRBJ2-2	CASSSPGGSGGELFF	TGTGCCAGCAGTTCCCCGGGGGGCAGCGGCGGGGAGCTGTTTTTT
TRBV18	.	.	TRBJ2-7	CASSSDSYSYEQYF	TGTGCCAGCTCATCTGACAGTTACTCCTACGAGCAGTACTTC
TRBV4-3	.	.	TRBJ2-7	CASRQGLSSYEQYF	TGCGCCAGCAGGCAAGGACTTAGCTCCTACGAGCAGTACTTC
TRBV5-4	TRBD1	once	TRBJ1-2	CASSGGTGGLTNYGYTF	TGTGCCAGCAGCGGGGGGACAGGGGGTCTTACTAACTATGGCTACACCTTC
TRBV7-2	TRBD2	.	TRBJ2-7	CASSLGRGSGRVAYEQYF	TGTGCCAGCAGCTTAGGCCGTGGTAGCGGGAGGGTTGCCTACGAGCAGTACTTC
TRBV11-1	.	.	TRBJ2-1	CASSPAGPRAGPAYNEQFF	TGTGCCAGCAGCCCTGCGGGCCCGAGGGCAGGCCCAGCATACAATGAGCAGTTCTTC
TRBV6-1	TRBD1	.	TRBJ1-1	CASRAQQGGTEAFF	TGTGCCAGCAGAGCCCAACAGGGGGGCACTGAAGCTTTCTTT
TRBV5-6	.	.	TRBJ1-6	CASSRGQVYSPLHF	TGTGCCAGCAGCCGCGGACAAGTTTATTCACCCCTCCACTTT
TRBV5-4	TRBD2	.	TRBJ2-7	CASSLGLAGVYEQYF	TGTGCCAGCAGCTTGGGGCTAGCGGGAGTCTACGAGCAGTACTTC